This T cell receptor beta chain was sequenced for a study of shared clonotypes between healthy human individuals. About the research overall: The donor pool was made up of a couple of women and three men aged 18 to 49. Study-level findings and limits: Compared with memory subsets, naive subsets generally had larger estimated richness.

The naive CD8 fraction comprised CD45RO-negative cells positively selected for CCR7 and excluded terminally differentiated effector memory CD45RA+ cells. Those who donated were healthy HIV-negative adults, with no recent acute infections or vaccinations reported. There were only Caucasian adults among the donors, and all lived in Nashville, Tennessee. As to this clone: The antigen is not known.

The germline CDR1 and CDR2 sequences are SGHAT and FQNNGV. The CDR3 is 14 residues long. V was pared by 5 bases and J by 2 bases, with 3 bases of the junction left unmatched. The assay was immunoSEQ multiplex PCR, and TCRdb's table has in-frame clones only and misses some. The sample holds about 1.9 million clones, 85% to 95% seen once. V is TRBV11-2 and J is TRBJ1-2, with 9 bases aligning to TRBD1. This TCR derives from a man aged 18 to 29 in good health. Some clones in this sample may be carry-over from other donors' samples. Sample: naive CD8+ T cells from PBMCs. The DNA of the CDR3 is TGTGCCAGCAGCACGGACAGGGGAAACTATGGCTACACCTTC. Protein sequence: CASSTDRGNYGYTF. Looking up the rest from reference TRBV11-2 and TRBJ1-2 gives the full variable domain: EAGVAQSPRYKIIEKRQSVAFWCNPISGHATLYWYQQILGQGPKLLIQFQNNGVVDDSQLPKDRFSAERLKGVDSTLKIQPAKLEDSAVYLCASSTDRGNYGYTFGSGTRLTVV.